Sequencing of this T cell receptor beta chain was carried out in a study of T cell clones after liver transplantation. Study information: Apart from a few HCV-positive recipients, transplants were for non-autoimmune, non-viral reasons. Without induction therapy, subjects received standard immunosuppression until 12-24 months post-transplant. Broader study findings: These preliminary findings come from unstandardized post-transplant sampling times.

Turning to this clone: Its antigen remains unidentified.

The germline CDR1 and CDR2 sequences are SGHVS and FNYEAQ. V lost 5 bases and J lost 3; bases outside the gene matches: 10. CDR3 length: 16 residues. The protocol was immunoSEQ multiplex PCR, while the TCRdb copy is restricted to in-frame clones and leaves out a portion. The sample lists around 110,000 clones, 75% to 95% occurring once. This specimen was CD4+ T cells from blood, taken 12 months after liver transplant. The receptor comes from a human patient who received a liver transplant. Some T cells may be supplied by the graft donor. The chain recombines TRBV7-6 with TRBJ1-5; TRBD1 agrees at 7 bases. CDR3 in amino acids: CASSQSTGTVNQPQHF. The DNA of the CDR3 is TGTGCCAGCAGCCAGTCAACTGGGACAGTCAATCAGCCCCAGCATTTT.